The source of this TCR beta chain is a study of blood T cell repertoires in COVID-19 (dated by TCRdb to the early 2020s). As for the study more broadly: The collaborator samples originated in the United States, Italy and Spain and spanned the acute and convalescent phases of COVID-19. The prospective study material was composed of cDNA or gDNA derived from T cells, B-cell-depleted T cells, or PBMCs. The dataset comprised deeply sampled blood TCRbeta repertoires from subjects exposed to, actively infected with, or recovered from COVID-19. The repertoires were made available in a free public database intended to serve as a resource for research on the immune response to SARS-CoV-2. Where available, HLA class I and class II types were obtained from metadata supplied by the sample provider rather than from assay-based typing. Sample metadata almost always included a de-identified subject ID, COVID-19 status, age in years and sex. The samples were drawn from two sources: the first 160 participants of the ongoing ImmuneRACE study, and over 1,000 subjects contributed by 6 global collaborators. The investigation overall reported the following: The quantity of clinical and demographic metadata differed by source and by participant and was supplied without curation.

TCRbeta CDR3 regions were amplified from genomic DNA by means of the immunoSEQ Assay, a bias-controlled multiplex PCR. The authors' pipeline ran thus. Within the assay, amplification of reference gene primers was used to estimate how many nucleated cells each sample contained. To quantify the absolute abundance of each unique TCRbeta CDR3 rearrangement, sequence reads were collapsed and filtered. Productive Simpson clonality was computed per sample as the square root of Simpson's diversity index over productive rearrangements. The source is immuneACCESS, and TCRdb retained only in-frame sequences with V and J called. Part of the clones is not carried over; for the studies checked, unresolved V genes explain less than half of this, and the remainder is unexplained. V and J calls and clone size come straight from that table; D and trimming were deduced from the DNA. Within this sample are over 350,000 clones, with roughly nine tenths of them counted one time only. The ten most abundant clones make up approximately 2% of the sample.

CDR1 and CDR2, looked up from the germline V gene (reference sequence), are MNHNY and SVGAGI. The CDR3 covers 13 residues, taking in both the cysteine and the phenylalanine. Of all the DNA, just the CDR3 is kept, 39 bases in frame from base 1. The junction shows trimming of 8 bases on V and 0 bases on J, plus 10 bases between the germline ends. Of note for this clone: The target of this receptor is not known. Per-nucleotide qualities are absent, and no much larger clonotype sits a single base away.

In the prospective study, participants were about 18 to 95 years old, resided in about 25 geographic areas of the United States, and were enrolled through a virtual design. In the prospective study, participants were assigned to cohorts based on the clinical history participants reported in a screening survey and a study questionnaire. In the prospective study, whole blood, serum and a nasopharyngeal or oropharyngeal swab were collected from each participant by mobile phlebotomists. Participants in the prospective study had the option to provide additional blood draws and questionnaires over an approximately 2-month period. Blood samples from the prospective study were shipped frozen or at room temperature prior to DNA extraction.

The clonotype originates from a young woman with acute COVID-19. The V and J segments used are TRBV6-6 and TRBJ1-1; TRBD1 is a weak D gene call, 5 bases matching. Material for sequencing was PBMCs or T cells enriched from blood (not recorded which). CDR3 sequence: CASFRALNTEAFF. The DNA is TGTGCCAGCTTCAGGGCGCTGAACACTGAAGCTTTCTTT.